This paragraph reports one TCR beta chain. Its specificity is not known. A much more abundant neighbour one base away suggests this may be a read error. HTBI primers from iRepertoire and Arm-PCR of CDR3 regions yielded the TCR beta libraries. TCRdb reprocessed the multiplex PCR reads via MiXCR and lists one record per CDR3 protein. The sample has a few hundred thousand distinct CDR3 sequences; about 25% are singletons. The sample's time point: persistent/refractory GD, antithyroid drugs over 5 years with positive TRAb. With RNA extracted from PBMCs as input, the TCR library was made. Patients were enrolled at an endocrinology department in Xi'an, China. The V gene's germline CDR1 is SNHLY and CDR2 FYNNEI. The CDR3 extends over 15 amino acids. The sample comes from a study of regulatory T cells in long-lasting Graves disease. Overall study context: Over 5 years of antithyroid drugs with positive TSH receptor antibodies was taken to mean persistent Graves' disease. Study observations and caveats: The study found TRBV28, TRBJ1-2 and TRBJ2-5 favored in persistent disease.

The source of this sequence is a female donor with Graves disease. The rearrangement uses TRBV2 and TRBJ2-2; TRBD2 aligns across 14 bases. Sequencing used peripheral blood mononuclear cells (PBMCs), obtained when the disease was refractory, from a patient treated with antithyroid drugs. The CDR3: CTSRGTSGSPGELFF. The CDR3 DNA reads as TGTACCAGCAGGGGGACTAGCGGGAGTCCCGGGGAGCTGTTTTTT.